This record covers a single T cell receptor (beta chain). Either two negative PCRs, clearance, or symptom resolution qualified Cohort 3 donors as recovered. Sequencing was performed with immunoSEQ multiplex PCR; in TCRdb, only in-frame clones are kept and a portion is missing. Here the sample spans fewer than 500,000 clones, approximately 89% being singletons. The sample originates from a study of blood T cell repertoires in COVID-19. J gave up 6 bases and V 6 bases, and 5 bases lay outside the gene matches. The germline gives CDR1 SQVTM, CDR2 ANQGSEA. The CDR3 length is 13 residues. The sequenced sample was PBMCs or T cells enriched from blood (not recorded which). The sequence came from a young man who had recovered from COVID-19. The rearrangement links TRBV29-1 to TRBJ2-1, with 10 bases aligning to TRBD1. CDR3 sequence: CSVRTGGGNEQFF. The CDR3 DNA reads as TGCAGCGTGCGGACAGGGGGGGGCAATGAGCAGTTCTTC.